The 15 T cell receptor beta chains in this list originate from one sample, sequenced in a study of T cell responses to AZD1222 COVID-19 vaccine. Repertoires were generated with immunoSEQ multiplex PCR, while TCRdb's copy carries only in-frame clones and drops some. The data show about 70,000 clones, 85% seen once. The specimen was peripheral blood, collected on day 0 of AZD1222 vaccination. Every receptor here comes from an adult in good health.

This clone was detected once. The chain carries TRBV5-1 and TRBJ1-1; D is unresolved. CDR1 is SGHRS, CDR2 YFSETQ, per germline. The CDR3 totals 14 residues. Deletions cut 0 bases from V and 1 base from J, with 7 bases between. In DNA, the CDR3 is TGCGCCAGCAGCTTGGGACGGTGGAACACTGAAGCTTTCTTT. This encodes CASSLGRWNTEAFF.

This chain connects TRBV5-4 to TRBJ1-5; possible D gene TRBD1, 5 bases. The ends were cut back, 0 bases at V and 4 bases at J, with 20 bases in the middle. Germline CDR1 SGHNT, CDR2 YYREEE (reference sequence). This CDR3 comprises 18 residues. The CDR3 sequence: CASSLGGGGELSNQPQHF. CDR3 sequence (DNA): TGTGCCAGCAGCTTGGGGGGCGGAGGAGAGCTGTCAAATCAGCCCCAGCATTTT.

This chain links TRBV19 with TRBJ2-5; 8 positions agree with TRBD2. Per germline, CDR1 LNHDA and CDR2 SQIVND (reference sequence). V was pared by 1 base and J by 6 bases, with 4 bases of the junction left unmatched. CDR3 size: 14 residues. This CDR3 is CASSIAGTRQTQYF. CDR3 DNA: TGTGCCAGTAGTATAGCCGGGACTAGGCAGACCCAGTACTTC.

The chain combines TRBV18 with TRBJ1-1; a possible D gene is TRBD1 (6 bases). Trimming shortened V by 6 bases and J by 5 bases, and 10 bases separated the two germline ends. The CDR3 has 12 residues. The germline gives CDR1 KGHSH, CDR2 LQKENI. The CDR3 reads CASSLTGTEAFF. The CDR3 region has the DNA TGTGCCAGCTCGCTTACAGGGACTGAAGCTTTCTTT.

The gene calls are TRBV27 and TRBJ1-2, with no clear D. Trimming stripped 3 bases from V and 2 bases from J, with 7 bases between. CDR1 and CDR2 from the germline V gene are MNHEY and SMNVEV (reference sequence). This CDR3 is built from 13 residues. CDR3 coding DNA: TGTGCCAGCAGTTTCGTGGGGAACTATGGCTACACCTTC. This translates into CASSFVGNYGYTF.

The chain carries TRBV29-1 and TRBJ2-1; D remains unclear. CDR1 is SQVTM and CDR2 is ANQGSEA in the germline V gene. V lost 2 bases to trimming and J lost 5 bases, with 4 bases between them. The CDR3 has 11 amino acids. CDR3 protein: CSVEINNEQFF. In DNA, the CDR3 is TGCAGCGTTGAAATTAACAATGAGCAGTTCTTC.

V usage is TRBV7-9 and J usage is TRBJ1-2, with no clear D. The CDR3 is made up of 15 amino acids. CDR1 is SEHNR and CDR2 is FQNEAQ in the germline V gene (reference sequence). The V end was cut by 2 bases, the J end by 5 bases, with 15 bases between. The chain's CDR3 is CASSLLQPGGYGYTF. For the CDR3, the DNA is TGTGCCAGCAGCTTACTGCAGCCCGGCGGGTATGGCTACACCTTC.

This clone appeared a few times. The rearrangement links TRBV9 to TRBJ1-1; maybe TRBD1 (6 bases). The V gene's germline CDR1 is SGDLS and CDR2 YYNGEE. Between the trimmed V and J ends, which lost 4 bases and 8 bases, there was a span of 21 bases. CDR3 length equals 15 residues. The CDR3, as DNA: TGTGCCAGCAGCCAAAACCCCTACAGGGTGATGGAAGCTTTCTTT. It specifies CASSQNPYRVMEAFF.

J is TRBJ1-5 and V is TRBV4-1; D gene uncertain. V lost 5 bases to trimming and J lost 6 bases, with 11 bases between them. Germline V gene sequence: CDR1 MGHRA, CDR2 YSYEKL. The CDR3 extends over 13 amino acids. CDR3 loop: CASSLGPAQPQHF. The CDR3 nucleotides read TGCGCCAGCAGCTTAGGCCCGGCTCAGCCCCAGCATTTT.

The CDR3: CASSTSGNTYEQYF. The CDR3 bases are TGTGCCAGCAGTACTAGCGGGAACACCTACGAGCAGTACTTC. The chain couples TRBV27 to TRBJ2-7; TRBD2 matches at 10 bases. The germline CDR1 and CDR2 sequences are MNHEY and SMNVEV (reference sequence). This CDR3 has 14 amino acids. Trimming took 5 bases from V and 2 from J; bases not matched to a gene: 3.

This clone was seen more than once but under ten times. The V gene is TRBV7-2, the J gene TRBJ1-1; no clear D gene. The CDR3 runs 13 residues. Trimming shortened V by 5 bases and J by 1 base, and 8 bases separated the two germline ends. CDR1 is SGHTA and CDR2 is FQGNSA in the germline V gene. CDR3 DNA: TGTGCCAGCAGCCCCTACAGGAACACTGAAGCTTTCTTT. Protein: CASSPYRNTEAFF.

The genes are TRBV9 and TRBJ1-3, with 7 nucleotides matching TRBD1. After removal of 3 bases from V and 0 bases from J, the junction contained 9 bases not matched to a gene. Germline V gives CDR1 SGDLS, CDR2 YYNGEE. This CDR3 contains 17 residues. CDR3 sequence: CASSGRDSFFSGNTIYF. CDR3 nucleotide sequence: TGTGCCAGCAGCGGCCGGGACAGCTTCTTCTCTGGAAACACCATATATTTT. Full variable domain (outside the CDR3, taken from reference TRBV9 and TRBJ1-3): DSGVTQTPKHLITATGQRVTLRCSPRSGDLSVYWYQQSLDQGLQFLIQYYNGEERAKGNILERFSAQQFPDLHSELNLSSLELGDSALYFCASSGRDSFFSGNTIYFGEGSWLTVV.

V gene TRBV14 combines with J gene TRBJ1-1; unclear D gene. V lost 1 base and J 5 bases, leaving 17 bases between the germline ends. CDR1 SGHDN and CDR2 FVKESK come from the germline V gene. The CDR3 extends over 16 amino acids. The CDR3 bases are TGTGCCAGCAGCCAAGGGGATTTGGTTGTTAGGACTGAAGCTTTCTTT. Its protein product is CASSQGDLVVRTEAFF.

This clone was found a few times. The J gene is TRBJ2-3, the V gene TRBV3-1 (or the pseudogene TRBV3-2); D is possibly TRBD1 or TRBD2 (5 bases each). The CDR3 is 11 residues long. The V gene lost 5 bases and the J gene lost 6 bases, with 6 bases spanning the gap. Germline V gives CDR1 LGHDT, CDR2 YNNKEL (reference sequence). The chain's CDR3 is CASSEGDTQYF. CDR3 DNA: TGTGCCAGCAGCGAGGGGGATACGCAGTATTTT.

This clone occurred a few times. The rearrangement joins TRBV7-2 to TRBJ2-3; D gene unclear. The CDR3 runs to 13 residues. Germline V CDR1 and CDR2: SGHTA, FQGNSA. V lost 4 bases and J lost 4, with 9 bases in between. The CDR3: CASSSFVSDTQYF. CDR3 nucleotide sequence: TGTGCCAGCAGCTCGTTCGTTTCAGATACGCAGTATTTT.